The 14 T cell receptor beta chains listed next were all sequenced from one sample in a study of shared T cell receptors in the human thymus. Produced via immunoSEQ multiplex PCR; TCRdb's table is partial and in-frame only. The sample has 550,000 to 800,000 clones, 75% to 90% seen once. This sample was shared with a second study, whose subject was human thymus T cells.

The sequencing sample was made of thymocytes. These TCRs come from a girl less than two years old with a congenital heart defect.

The rearrangement links TRBV5-6 to TRBJ2-2; possibly TRBD2 for D (6 bases). Per germline, CDR1 SGHDT and CDR2 YYEEEE. The CDR3 has 16 amino acids. The V gene lost 1 base and the J gene lost 2 bases, with 12 bases spanning the gap. CDR3 DNA: TGTGCCAGCAGCTTGACTAGCATCCCTAACACCGGGGAGCTGTTTTTT. Encoded protein: CASSLTSIPNTGELFF.

The chain combines TRBV12-5 with TRBJ1-1, with TRBD1 identical over 8 bases. Germline V gene sequence: CDR1 LGHNT, CDR2 FRNRAP. V was clipped by 6 bases and J by 0 bases; unmatched bases: 15. The CDR3 sequence is 18 residues long. The chain's CDR3 is CASGDLTDRALLNTEAFF. In DNA, the CDR3 is TGTGCTAGTGGGGACTTAACGGACAGGGCTCTTCTGAACACTGAAGCTTTCTTT.

The chain combines TRBV6-1 with TRBJ2-5; 16 bases line up with TRBD2. In germline, CDR1 is MNHNS, CDR2 SASEGT. The length of the CDR3 is 18 residues. Germline trimming cut 1 base from V and 5 bases from J; bases unmatched to any gene: 7. As DNA, the CDR3 is TGTGCCAGCAGTGAAGAGGGACTAGCGGGGGGGCTACGGGAGACCCAGTACTTC. Translating it yields CASSEEGLAGGLRETQYF.

The chain joins TRBV4-1 to TRBJ2-3, with 10 nucleotides matching TRBD2. Germline V gene lookup returns CDR1 MGHRA and CDR2 YSYEKL. Trimming removed 1 base from V and 4 bases from J; junction bases left unmatched: 5. This CDR3 comprises 16 residues. CDR3 sequence reads: CASSQGKRGGPDTQYF. The CDR3, as DNA: TGCGCCAGCAGCCAAGGAAAGCGGGGGGGCCCAGATACGCAGTATTTT.

The chain joins TRBV7-2 to TRBJ1-6, with D hard to call. From germline, CDR1 is SGHTA and CDR2 FQGNSA. CDR3 length: 15 amino acids. Trimming removed 5 bases at V and 0 bases at J, with 8 bases between. This chain's CDR3 is CASSGSSSYNSPLHF. In DNA form, the CDR3 reads TGTGCCAGCAGCGGGAGTAGCTCCTATAATTCACCCCTCCACTTT. The whole variable domain, remainder taken from reference TRBV7-2 and TRBJ1-6, is GAGVSQSPSNKVTEKGKDVELRCDPISGHTALYWYRQSLGQGLEFLIYFQGNSAPDKSGLPSDRFSAERTGGSVSTLTIQRTQQEDSAVYLCASSGSSSYNSPLHFGNGTRLTVT.

This clone was seen a handful of times. The chain couples TRBV4-1 to TRBJ1-1; 7 positions match TRBD1. This CDR3 is built from 18 residues. V was pared by 0 bases and J by 2 bases, with 12 bases of the junction left unmatched. Germline V CDR1 and CDR2: MGHRA, YSYEKL. The CDR3: CASSQDSTETGTNTEAFF. CDR3 DNA sequence: TGCGCCAGCAGCCAAGATTCGACCGAGACAGGGACAAACACTGAAGCTTTCTTT.

V usage is TRBV2 and J usage is TRBJ2-5, with TRBD2 identical over 12 bases. The germline V gene has CDR1 SNHLY and CDR2 FYNNEI. The CDR3 totals 16 residues. The V and J ends lost 6 bases and 1 base, in that order; junction bases with no gene match: 6. CDR3 loop: CASRPRLAGAQETQYF. Here the CDR3 DNA reads TGTGCCAGCAGACCGAGACTAGCGGGGGCCCAAGAGACCCAGTACTTC.

CDR3 sequence: CASSVHPVARVAVYYEQYF. For the CDR3, the DNA is TGTGCCAGCAGTGTACACCCTGTAGCCCGCGTTGCCGTTTACTACGAGCAGTACTTC. V is TRBV2 and J is TRBJ2-7, with D hard to call. Trimming pared 4 bases from V and 3 bases from J, leaving 28 bases between. Germline V gene sequence: CDR1 SNHLY, CDR2 FYNNEI. This CDR3 has 19 residues.

The V gene is TRBV19, the J gene TRBJ1-2, with a tentative D call TRBD1 (5 bases). The CDR3 is 16 amino acids. Germline V gene data show CDR1 as LNHDA and CDR2 as SQIVND (reference sequence). The ends were cut back, 4 bases at V and 7 bases at J, with 22 bases in the middle. CDR3 region: CASSRMVSGGPGGYTF. The DNA of the CDR3 is TGTGCCAGTAGTAGGATGGTCAGCGGGGGTCCTGGTGGCTACACCTTC.

This sequence joins TRBV9 and TRBJ2-3; unclear D gene. CDR1 is SGDLS, CDR2 YYNGEE, per germline. This CDR3 contains 13 residues. Trimming shortened V by 0 bases and J by 6 bases, and 8 bases separated the two germline ends. The CDR3 DNA follows: TGTGCCAGCAGCGTAGGGGCCCTCGATACGCAGTATTTT. Protein: CASSVGALDTQYF.

V usage is TRBV11-2 and J usage is TRBJ2-6; 9 nucleotides agree with TRBD1. J lost 2 bases, V lost 2 bases, and 10 bases had no gene match. CDR1 SGHAT and CDR2 FQNNGV come from the germline V gene. The CDR3 extends over 19 amino acids. Written as DNA, the CDR3 is TGTGCCAGCAGCTTACGGACCGGACAGGGGACCCCTGGGGCCAACGTCCTGACTTTC. This sequence encodes CASSLRTGQGTPGANVLTF.

In this sample, this clone turned up a few times. The chain carries TRBV28 and TRBJ1-4, with 9 bases lining up with TRBD1. CDR3 length: 16 amino acids. The ends lost 3 bases at V and 6 bases at J; junction bases unmatched: 8. CDR1 is MDHEN and CDR2 is SYDVKM in the germline V gene. The CDR3 DNA follows: TGTGCCAGCAGTTTTAACCCGGGACAGGGTGATGAAAAACTGTTTTTT. Amino acids: CASSFNPGQGDEKLFF.

This clone came up a few times. The gene calls are TRBV2 and TRBJ1-2; 9 bases line up with TRBD1. The CDR3 sequence is 15 residues long. Trimming took 10 bases from V and 1 from J; bases not matched to a gene: 10. CDR1 is SNHLY, CDR2 FYNNEI, per germline. CDR3 DNA sequence: TGTGCCACCACCCAGACAGGGGGGCTTAACTATGGCTACACCTTC. Protein product: CATTQTGGLNYGYTF.

The chain links TRBV1 to TRBJ2-1; the table's D gene call, TRBD2, was not cross checked with the DNA. TRBV1 is classified as a pseudogene. The CDR3 consists of 16 residues. CDR3 region: CTSSPPAASGYDEQFF. Written as DNA, the CDR3 is TGCACCAGCAGCCCCCCGGCGGCTAGCGGCTACGATGAGCAGTTCTTC.